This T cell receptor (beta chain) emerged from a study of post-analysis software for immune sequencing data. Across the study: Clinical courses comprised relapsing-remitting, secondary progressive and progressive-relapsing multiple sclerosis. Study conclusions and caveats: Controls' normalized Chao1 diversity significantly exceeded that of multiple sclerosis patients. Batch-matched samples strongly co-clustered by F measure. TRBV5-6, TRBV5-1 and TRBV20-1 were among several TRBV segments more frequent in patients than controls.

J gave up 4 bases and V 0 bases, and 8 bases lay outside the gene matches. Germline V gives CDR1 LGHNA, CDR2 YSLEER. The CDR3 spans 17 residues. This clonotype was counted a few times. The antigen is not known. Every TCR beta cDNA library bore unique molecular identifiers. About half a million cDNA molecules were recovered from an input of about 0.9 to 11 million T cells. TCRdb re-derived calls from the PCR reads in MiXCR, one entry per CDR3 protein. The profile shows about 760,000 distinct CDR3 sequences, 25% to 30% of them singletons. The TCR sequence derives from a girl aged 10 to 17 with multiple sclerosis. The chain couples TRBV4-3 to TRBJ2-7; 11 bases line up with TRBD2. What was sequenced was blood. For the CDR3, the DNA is TGCGCCAGCAGCCAAGATTCGGTGGTAGCGGGAGGGTACGAGCAGTACTTC. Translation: CASSQDSVVAGGYEQYF.